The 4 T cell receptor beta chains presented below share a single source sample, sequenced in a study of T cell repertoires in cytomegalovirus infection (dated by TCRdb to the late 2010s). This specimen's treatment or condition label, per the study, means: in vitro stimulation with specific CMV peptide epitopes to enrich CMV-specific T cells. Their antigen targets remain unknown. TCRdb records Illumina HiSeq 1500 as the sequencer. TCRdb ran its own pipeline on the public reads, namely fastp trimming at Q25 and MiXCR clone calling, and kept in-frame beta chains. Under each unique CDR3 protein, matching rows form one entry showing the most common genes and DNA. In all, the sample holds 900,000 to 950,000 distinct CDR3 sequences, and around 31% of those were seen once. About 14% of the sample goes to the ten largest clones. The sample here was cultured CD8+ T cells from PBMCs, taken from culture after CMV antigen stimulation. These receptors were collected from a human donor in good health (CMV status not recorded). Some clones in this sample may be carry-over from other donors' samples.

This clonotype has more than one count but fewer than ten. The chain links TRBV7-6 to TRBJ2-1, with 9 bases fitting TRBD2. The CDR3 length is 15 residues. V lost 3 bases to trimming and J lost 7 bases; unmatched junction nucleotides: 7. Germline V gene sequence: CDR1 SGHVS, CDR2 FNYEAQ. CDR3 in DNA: TGTGCCAGCAGCTTGCTAGCGGGGCCCTTTAATGAGCAGTTCTTC. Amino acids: CASSLLAGPFNEQFF.

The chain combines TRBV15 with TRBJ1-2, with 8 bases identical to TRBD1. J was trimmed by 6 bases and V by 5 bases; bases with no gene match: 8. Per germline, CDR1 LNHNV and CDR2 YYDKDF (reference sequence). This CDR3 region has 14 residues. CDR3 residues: CATSEGQGLNGYTF. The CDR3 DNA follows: TGTGCCACCAGCGAAGGACAGGGACTAAATGGCTACACCTTC. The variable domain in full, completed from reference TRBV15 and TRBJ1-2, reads DAMVIQNPRYQVTQFGKPVTLSCSQTLNHNVMYWYQQKSSQAPKLLFHYYDKDFNNEADTPDNFQSRRPNTSFCFLDIRSPGLGDTAMYLCATSEGQGLNGYTFGSGTRLTVV.

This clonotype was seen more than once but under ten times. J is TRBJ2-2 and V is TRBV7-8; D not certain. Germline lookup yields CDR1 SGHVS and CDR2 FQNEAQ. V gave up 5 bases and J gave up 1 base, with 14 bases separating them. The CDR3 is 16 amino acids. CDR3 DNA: TGTGCCAGCAGCCCCCCCGAGCACCGGAACACCGGGGAGCTGTTTTTT. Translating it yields CASSPPEHRNTGELFF. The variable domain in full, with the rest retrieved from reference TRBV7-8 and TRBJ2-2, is GAGVSQSPRYKVAKRGQDVALRCDPISGHVSLFWYQQALGQGPEFLTYFQNEAQLDKSGLPSDRFFAERPEGSVSTLKIQRTQQEDSAVYLCASSPPEHRNTGELFFGEGSRLTVL.

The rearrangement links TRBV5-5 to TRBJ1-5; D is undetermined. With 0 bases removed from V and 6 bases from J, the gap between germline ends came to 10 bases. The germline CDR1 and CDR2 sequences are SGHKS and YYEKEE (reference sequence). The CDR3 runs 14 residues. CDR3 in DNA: TGTGCCAGCAGCTTGGCCTCCCTCGGTCAGCCCCAGCATTTT. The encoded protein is CASSLASLGQPQHF. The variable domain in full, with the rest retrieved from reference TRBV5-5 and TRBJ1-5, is DAGVTQSPTHLIKTRGQQVTLRCSPISGHKSVSWYQQVLGQGPQFIFQYYEKEERGRGNFPDRFSARQFPNYSSELNVNALLLGDSALYLCASSLASLGQPQHFGDGTRLSIL.